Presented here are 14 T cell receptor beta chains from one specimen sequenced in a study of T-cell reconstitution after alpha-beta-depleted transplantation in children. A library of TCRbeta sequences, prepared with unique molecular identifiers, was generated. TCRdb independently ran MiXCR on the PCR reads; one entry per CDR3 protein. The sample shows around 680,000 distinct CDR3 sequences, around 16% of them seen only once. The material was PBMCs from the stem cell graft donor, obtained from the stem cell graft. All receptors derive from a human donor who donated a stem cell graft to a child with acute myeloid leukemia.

The CDR3 loop reads CASSQGIAGTDTQYF. CDR3 DNA: TGTGCCAGCAGCCAAGGAATAGCGGGCACAGATACGCAGTATTTT. The chain carries TRBV4-2 and TRBJ2-3; a weak D match, TRBD2 (6 bases). Trimming removed 1 base from V and 1 base from J, with 9 bases in between. Germline V CDR1 and CDR2: LGHNA, YNFKEQ. CDR3 length: 15 amino acids.

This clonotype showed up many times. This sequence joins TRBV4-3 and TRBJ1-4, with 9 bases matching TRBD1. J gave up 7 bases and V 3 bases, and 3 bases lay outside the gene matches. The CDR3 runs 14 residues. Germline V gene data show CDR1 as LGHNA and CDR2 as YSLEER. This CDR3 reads CASSQDRGREKLFF. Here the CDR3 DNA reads TGCGCCAGCAGCCAGGACAGGGGTCGTGAAAAACTGTTTTTT.

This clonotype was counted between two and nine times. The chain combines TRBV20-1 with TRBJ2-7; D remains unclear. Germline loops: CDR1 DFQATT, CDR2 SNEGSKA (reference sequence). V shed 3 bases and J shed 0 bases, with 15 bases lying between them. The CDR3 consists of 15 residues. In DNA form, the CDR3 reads TGCAGTGCTAGTGACGGCCACAGAAGCTCCTACGAGCAGTACTTC. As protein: CSASDGHRSSYEQYF.

The CDR3: CASSLATAYDQYV. CDR3 bases: TGTGCCAGCAGCTTGGCCACAGCCTACGACCAGTACGTC. The chain joins TRBV5-6 to TRBJ2-7; D is unclear. This CDR3 spans 13 amino acids. Germline-derived CDR1 and CDR2 are SGHDT and YYEEEE.

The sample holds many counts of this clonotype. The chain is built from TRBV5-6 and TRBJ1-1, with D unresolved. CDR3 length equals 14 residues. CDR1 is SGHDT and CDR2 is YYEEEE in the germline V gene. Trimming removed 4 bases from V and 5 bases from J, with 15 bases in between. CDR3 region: CASSHDPQGTEAFF. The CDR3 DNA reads TGTGCCAGCAGCCATGACCCGCAAGGGACTGAAGCTTTCTTT.

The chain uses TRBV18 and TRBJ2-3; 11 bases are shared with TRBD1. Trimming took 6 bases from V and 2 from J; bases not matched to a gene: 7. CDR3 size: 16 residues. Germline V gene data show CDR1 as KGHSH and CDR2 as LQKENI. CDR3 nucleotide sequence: TGTGCCAGCTCGCGCTTGGGACAGGGGGTCACAGATACGCAGTATTTT. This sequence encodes CASSRLGQGVTDTQYF. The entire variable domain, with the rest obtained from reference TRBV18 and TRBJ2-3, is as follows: NAGVMQNPRHLVRRRGQEARLRCSPMKGHSHVYWYRQLPEEGLKFMVYLQKENIIDESGMPKERFSAEFPKEGPSILRIQQVVRGDSAAYFCASSRLGQGVTDTQYFGPGTRLTVL.

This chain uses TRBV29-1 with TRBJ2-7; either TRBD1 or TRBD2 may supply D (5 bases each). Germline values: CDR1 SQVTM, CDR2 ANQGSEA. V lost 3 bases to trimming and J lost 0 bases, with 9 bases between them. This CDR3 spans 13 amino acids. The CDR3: CSVEGRNSYEQYF. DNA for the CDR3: TGCAGCGTTGAGGGACGGAACTCCTACGAGCAGTACTTC.

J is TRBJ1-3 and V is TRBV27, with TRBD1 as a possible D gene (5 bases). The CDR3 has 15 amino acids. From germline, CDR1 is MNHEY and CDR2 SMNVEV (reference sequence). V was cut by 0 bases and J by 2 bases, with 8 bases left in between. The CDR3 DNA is TGTGCCAGCAGTTTATCGGCGGGGGCTGGAAACACCATATATTTT. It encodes CASSLSAGAGNTIYF.

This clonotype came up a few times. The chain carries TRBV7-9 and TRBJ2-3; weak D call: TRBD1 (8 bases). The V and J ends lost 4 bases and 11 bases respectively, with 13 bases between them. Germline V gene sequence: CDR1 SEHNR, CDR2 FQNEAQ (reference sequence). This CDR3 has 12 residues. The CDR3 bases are TGTGCCAGCAGCTCGACAGGGGAGGGGCAGTATTTT. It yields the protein CASSSTGEGQYF. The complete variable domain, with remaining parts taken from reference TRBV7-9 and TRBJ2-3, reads DTGVSQNPRHKITKRGQNVTFRCDPISEHNRLYWYRQTLGQGPEFLTYFQNEAQLEKSRLLSDRFSAERPKGSFSTLEIQRTEQGDSAMYLCASSSTGEGQYFGPGTRLTVL.

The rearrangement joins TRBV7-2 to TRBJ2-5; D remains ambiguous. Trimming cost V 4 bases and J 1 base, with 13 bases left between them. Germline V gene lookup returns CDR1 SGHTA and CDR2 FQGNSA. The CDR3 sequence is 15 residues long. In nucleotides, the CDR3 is TGTGCCAGCAGCTCCGCCCCTAGGGCCCAAGAGACCCAGTACTTC. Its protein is CASSSAPRAQETQYF.

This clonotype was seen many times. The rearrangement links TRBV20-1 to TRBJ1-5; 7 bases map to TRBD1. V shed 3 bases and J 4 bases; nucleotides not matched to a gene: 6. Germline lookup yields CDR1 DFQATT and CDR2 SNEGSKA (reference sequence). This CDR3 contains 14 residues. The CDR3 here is CSARDDRANQPQHF. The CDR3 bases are TGCAGTGCTAGGGACGACAGGGCGAATCAGCCCCAGCATTTT.

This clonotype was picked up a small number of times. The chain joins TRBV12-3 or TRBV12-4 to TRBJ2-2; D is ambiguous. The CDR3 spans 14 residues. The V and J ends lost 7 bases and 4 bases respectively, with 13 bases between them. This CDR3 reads CASTRTVVTGELFF. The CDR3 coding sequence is TGTGCCAGCACCAGGACGGTGGTCACCGGGGAGCTGTTTTTT.

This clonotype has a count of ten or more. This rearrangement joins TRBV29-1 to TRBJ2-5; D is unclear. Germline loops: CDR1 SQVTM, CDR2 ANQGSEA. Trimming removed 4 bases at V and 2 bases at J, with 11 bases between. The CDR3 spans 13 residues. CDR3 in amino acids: CSVAKGVQETQYF. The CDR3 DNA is TGCAGCGTTGCCAAAGGCGTACAAGAGACCCAGTACTTC.

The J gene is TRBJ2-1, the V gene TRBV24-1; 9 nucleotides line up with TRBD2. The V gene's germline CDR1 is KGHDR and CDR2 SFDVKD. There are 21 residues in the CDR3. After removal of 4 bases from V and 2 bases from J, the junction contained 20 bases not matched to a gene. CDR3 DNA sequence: TGTGCCACCAGTGACTCCCTCCCAGGATGGCGGGGGGGCGTCACCTACAATGAGCAGTTCTTC. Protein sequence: CATSDSLPGWRGGVTYNEQFF.